This T cell receptor beta chain was sequenced for a study of breast tumors, draining lymph nodes, adjacent tissues. Broader study findings: The lymph node origin of tumor T cells was framed as consistent with a hypothesis, not demonstrated. Compared with basal-like, luminal-like tumors shared significantly more repertoire with nontumor tissue. The data were judged consistent with most tumor T cells coming from lymph node and expanding in tumor. Tumor repertoires ranked between lymph nodes and nontumor tissue in diversity, with V and J gene preferences.

One entry per CDR3 protein, called by TCRdb with MiXCR from the multiplex PCR reads. This table has about 200,000 distinct CDR3 sequences, nearly 35% appearing once. Axillary draining lymph nodes of breast cancer patients supplied the node samples. Germline CDR1 and CDR2: SGHVS and FNYEAQ. The CDR3 runs 14 residues. The V segment lost 0 bases and the J segment 5 bases; nucleotides outside the gene matches: 3. This clonotype was detected many times. Its specificity is unknown. Sequenced: axillary lymph node tissue. This rearrangement joins TRBV7-6 to TRBJ2-7; the match to TRBD2 covers 8 bases. The sequence was collected from a female donor with breast cancer. Some clones in this sample may be carry-over from other donors' samples. CDR3 in amino acids: CASSLAWTSNEQYF. The CDR3 nucleotides read TGTGCCAGCAGCTTAGCGTGGACTAGCAACGAGCAGTACTTC.